This T cell receptor beta chain was captured in a study of OX40 agonist ivuxolimab in advanced cancers. The CDR3 extends over 16 amino acids. Germline CDR1 is MNHEY and CDR2 is SMNVEV (reference sequence). V lost 3 bases, J lost 1 base, and 6 bases stayed unmatched. The method was immunoSEQ multiplex PCR; TCRdb's version includes in-frame clones alone and lacks a portion of them. Counted here are just over 40,000 clones, approximately 90% occurring once; the ten biggest clones make up 20% to 30%. The TCR comes from an adult with an advanced solid tumor such as melanoma, head and neck, liver or kidney cancer. Sequencing used CD4+ or CD8+ T cells sorted from blood, obtained in a trial of the OX40 agonist ivuxolimab. The chain uses TRBV27 and TRBJ2-7; 10 bases fit TRBD2. The CDR3 DNA reads TGTGCCAGCAGTTTTAACAGCGGGAGGGCATCCTACGAGCAGTACTTC. Protein sequence: CASSFNSGRASYEQYF.